The present TCR beta chain was sequenced within a study of blood T cell repertoires in COVID-19. Study at large: Acute-phase and convalescent COVID-19 samples originated in the United States, Italy and Spain.

Clones were sequenced by immunoSEQ multiplex PCR, and TCRdb holds only the in-frame ones, with some missing. The sample lists 360,000 or so clones; around 92% were seen once. Germline values: CDR1 LGHNA, CDR2 YSLEER. The CDR3 runs 16 residues. Trimming took 3 bases from V and 9 from J; bases not matched to a gene: 14. All enrollees were roughly 18 to 90 years old and from under 25 US areas. The sequenced sample consisted of PBMCs or T cells enriched from blood (not recorded which). The chain recombines TRBV4-3 with TRBJ2-1; 7 bases align to TRBD2. The receptor was derived from a woman in her 30s who had recovered from COVID-19. The CDR3, as DNA: TGCGCCAGCAGCCACCGACTAGCTGGCCTTTTTGTTGAGCAGTTCTTC. Protein product: CASSHRLAGLFVEQFF.